This passage covers 23 T cell receptor beta chains from one sample sequenced in a study of long-term antiretroviral therapy in people with HIV. This was the immunoSEQ v3.0 assay at survey level. Assay: immunoSEQ multiplex PCR; the TCRdb copy retains only in-frame clones and omits some. This table holds 14,000 or so clones, 80% to 90% found once. This material consisted of unsorted PBMCs, taken 0.4 years after starting antiretroviral therapy. Receptors originate from a man aged 30 to 39 with HIV.

This clone was seen just once. The gene calls are TRBV5-1 and TRBJ1-1, with D tentatively TRBD1 (6 bases). CDR1 and CDR2 from the germline V gene are SGHRS and YFSETQ. The length of the CDR3 is 15 residues. V lost 2 bases, J lost 0 bases, and 11 bases lay in between. The CDR3 spells CASSLKQGLNTEAFF. The CDR3 bases are TGCGCCAGCAGCTTAAAGCAGGGGCTGAACACTGAAGCTTTCTTT.

V and J are TRBV6-4 and TRBJ2-3; D remains unclear. The CDR3 extends over 14 amino acids. Germline V gene lookup returns CDR1 MRHNA and CDR2 SNTAGT. Trimming removed 1 base at V and 2 bases at J, with 7 bases between. This chain's CDR3 is CASSDYGDTDTQYF. The CDR3, as DNA: TGTGCCAGCAGTGACTATGGGGACACAGATACGCAGTATTTT.

The chain has TRBV7-9 and TRBJ1-2; tentative D call: TRBD1 (5 bases). Germline V CDR1 and CDR2: SEHNR, FQNEAQ (reference sequence). The CDR3 is made up of 13 amino acids. V lost 1 base to trimming and J lost 4 bases, with 7 bases between them. The CDR3 loop is CASSLGDPYGYTF. DNA for the CDR3: TGTGCCAGCAGCTTAGGGGACCCCTATGGCTACACCTTC.

The chain joins TRBV29-1 to TRBJ1-4, with 8 bases identical to TRBD1. CDR1 is SQVTM and CDR2 is ANQGSEA in the germline V gene. J gave up 6 bases and V 2 bases, and 5 bases lay outside the gene matches. The CDR3 extends over 14 amino acids. The CDR3 here is CSVEIRQGYEKLFF. The CDR3 bases are TGCAGCGTTGAAATTCGACAGGGGTATGAAAAACTGTTTTTT.

The chain links TRBV5-1 to TRBJ2-3; 12 bases match TRBD2. CDR1 SGHRS and CDR2 YFSETQ come from the germline V gene. This CDR3 is built from 18 residues. The V segment lost 3 bases and the J segment 4 bases; nucleotides outside the gene matches: 12. The CDR3, as DNA: TGCGCCAGCAGCTCCTTGGGACTAGCGGGCCTCGGGGCAGATACGCAGTATTTT. Protein sequence: CASSSLGLAGLGADTQYF.

The chain couples TRBV6-1 to TRBJ2-7; no clear D gene. The CDR3 runs 13 residues. The V end lost 1 base, the J end lost 3 bases, and 7 bases lay between the germline ends. Per the germline V gene, CDR1 is MNHNS and CDR2 is SASEGT. In nucleotides, the CDR3 is TGTGCCAGCAGTGAAGGAGCGAACTACGAGCAGTACTTC. This gives the protein CASSEGANYEQYF.

The chain has TRBV9 and TRBJ2-2; D ambiguous. Germline lookup yields CDR1 SGDLS and CDR2 YYNGEE. CDR3 size: 15 residues. V lost 0 bases and J lost 4, with 10 bases in between. In DNA form, the CDR3 reads TGTGCCAGCAGCGTAGACTACGGCCCCACCGGGGAGCTGTTTTTT. Protein product: CASSVDYGPTGELFF.

The chain couples TRBV4-2 to TRBJ1-2; D is unclear. This CDR3 region has 15 residues. CDR1 and CDR2 (germline): LGHNA, YNFKEQ. With 0 bases removed from V and 6 bases from J, the gap between germline ends came to 14 bases. The CDR3 coding sequence is TGTGCCAGCAGCCAAGATCTTTGGGGAAAAAATGGCTACACCTTC. This gives the protein CASSQDLWGKNGYTF.

Here the CDR3 reads CAISGHALNEKLFF. The DNA of the CDR3 is TGTGCCATCAGCGGACACGCGCTTAATGAAAAACTGTTTTTT. The V and J genes are TRBV10-3 and TRBJ1-4; TRBD1 might be the D (5 bases). The CDR3 length is 14 residues. Deletions cut 6 bases from V and 4 bases from J, with 12 bases between. The germline V gene encodes CDR1 ENHRY and CDR2 SYGVKD.

This sequence joins TRBV28 and TRBJ2-7; D perhaps matches TRBD1 (5 bases). The CDR3 length is 13 residues. In germline, CDR1 is MDHEN, CDR2 SYDVKM. The V end was cut by 2 bases, the J end by 1 base, with 6 bases between. The CDR3 here is CASSLDSSYEQYF. For the CDR3, the DNA is TGTGCCAGCAGTTTAGACAGTTCCTACGAGCAGTACTTC. The full variable domain, rest sourced from reference TRBV28 and TRBJ2-7, is DVKVTQSSRYLVKRTGEKVFLECVQDMDHENMFWYRQDPGLGLRLIYFSYDVKMKEKGDIPEGYSVSREKKERFSLILESASTNQTSMYLCASSLDSSYEQYFGPGTRLTVT.

The V call is TRBV11-3, the J call TRBJ1-1; a weak D match, TRBD1 (5 bases). Germline V gene sequence: CDR1 SGHNT, CDR2 YENEEA. V was shortened by 2 bases and J by 7 bases, with 11 bases between the two germline ends. The CDR3 loop spans 13 amino acids. The CDR3 sequence: CASSLQGEGEAFF. CDR3 sequence (DNA): TGTGCCAGCAGCTTACAGGGAGAAGGTGAAGCTTTCTTT.

The chain recombines TRBV6-6 with TRBJ1-1; TRBD1 might be the D (5 bases). V was shortened by 0 bases and J by 7 bases, with 18 bases between the two germline ends. Germline V lookup: CDR1 MNHNY, CDR2 SVGAGI (reference sequence). CDR3 length: 16 residues. CDR3 DNA: TGTGCCAGCAGTTACTCGACGGGGCCCCGGATGGTTGAAGCTTTCTTT. Translation: CASSYSTGPRMVEAFF.

DNA of the CDR3: TGTGCCAGCAGTGAAAGCCTACAAAGGAGAATTATCTACGAGCAGTACTTC. As protein: CASSESLQRRIIYEQYF. This chain links TRBV2 with TRBJ2-7; D not resolved. V was clipped by 2 bases and J by 3 bases, with 20 bases between them. Germline CDR1 is SNHLY and CDR2 is FYNNEI. The CDR3 has 17 amino acids.

J is TRBJ1-4 and V is TRBV15, with D maybe TRBD1 (5 bases). Trimming left V 2 bases short and J 7 bases short, with 14 bases between. The CDR3 sequence is 15 residues long. Germline V lookup: CDR1 LNHNV, CDR2 YYDKDF (reference sequence). CDR3: CATSRPGRGSEKLFF. DNA for the CDR3: TGTGCCACCAGCAGACCGGGACGGGGAAGTGAAAAACTGTTTTTT.

V usage is TRBV4-2 and J usage is TRBJ2-1; the match to TRBD2 covers 9 bases. V dropped 4 bases and J dropped 7; count of bases not matched to a gene: 8. Germline V CDR1 and CDR2: LGHNA, YNFKEQ. CDR3 length: 15 residues. The CDR3 DNA reads as TGTGCCAGCAGCCCCTTTGCGGGGGGGCCAAATGAGCAGTTCTTC. Translating it yields CASSPFAGGPNEQFF.

This clone has a single count. CDR3 in DNA: TGTGCCAGTAGGGAGAGTGGGGACTATGGCTACACCTTC. As protein: CASRESGDYGYTF. The chain is built from TRBV19 and TRBJ1-2; D is ambiguous. Between the trimmed V and J ends, which lost 6 bases and 3 bases, there was a span of 11 bases. The CDR3 is 13 amino acids. Germline V gene lookup returns CDR1 LNHDA and CDR2 SQIVND (reference sequence). The entire variable domain, with the rest obtained from reference TRBV19 and TRBJ1-2, is as follows: DGGITQSPKYLFRKEGQNVTLSCEQNLNHDAMYWYRQDPGQGLRLIYYSQIVNDFQKGDIAEGYSVSREKKESFPLTVTSAQKNPTAFYLCASRESGDYGYTFGSGTRLTVV.

The genes are TRBV18 and TRBJ1-1; TRBD1 might be the D (6 bases). The CDR3 sequence is 15 residues long. V gave up 0 bases and J gave up 7 bases, with 15 bases separating them. Germline loops: CDR1 KGHSH, CDR2 LQKENI. The CDR3 protein is CASSPPNGGASEAFF. DNA of the CDR3: TGTGCCAGCTCACCACCGAATGGGGGGGCGAGTGAAGCTTTCTTT.

V gene TRBV13 combines with J gene TRBJ2-3; tentative D call: TRBD1 (5 bases). The length of the CDR3 is 14 residues. Germline lookup yields CDR1 PRHDT and CDR2 FYEKMQ (reference sequence). V was shortened by 1 base and J by 6 bases, with 11 bases between the two germline ends. As DNA, the CDR3 is TGTGCCAGCAGCTTAGAGGGGTTAGAGGATACGCAGTATTTT. Translated, it gives CASSLEGLEDTQYF.

This chain joins TRBV4-1 and TRBJ2-3, with TRBD2 matching 16 bases. Germline trimming cut 0 bases from V and 1 base from J; bases unmatched to any gene: 10. This CDR3 has 21 amino acids. Germline V CDR1 and CDR2: MGHRA, YSYEKL. CDR3 protein: CASSQDSRGLAGGPRTDTQYF. The CDR3 DNA sequence: TGCGCCAGCAGCCAAGATTCCCGGGGACTAGCGGGAGGGCCCCGCACAGATACGCAGTATTTT.

The V and J genes are TRBV9 and TRBJ2-2, with 12 nucleotides matching TRBD2. Germline loops: CDR1 SGDLS, CDR2 YYNGEE. Unmatched junction bases numbered 8, after V lost 4 bases and J lost 7 bases. The CDR3 totals 16 residues. The CDR3 DNA is TGTGCCAGCAGCCCCCGGACTAGCGGGGCGAACGGGGAGCTGTTTTTT. Residues: CASSPRTSGANGELFF.

This sequence joins TRBV7-3 and TRBJ2-2, with TRBD1 matching 8 bases. V was pared by 5 bases and J by 1 base, with 9 bases of the junction left unmatched. This CDR3 spans 17 amino acids. Germline V gene data show CDR1 as SGHTA and CDR2 as FQGTGA. The CDR3 nucleotides read TGTGCCAGCAGCCCATCGTCCGGGACAGGGAACACCGGGGAGCTGTTTTTT. As protein: CASSPSSGTGNTGELFF. The full variable domain, its missing parts supplied by reference TRBV7-3 and TRBJ2-2, is GAGVSQTPSNKVTEKGKYVELRCDPISGHTALYWYRQSLGQGPEFLIYFQGTGAADDSGLPNDRFFAVRPEGSVSTLKIQRTERGDSAVYLCASSPSSGTGNTGELFFGEGSRLTVL.

The V and J genes are TRBV29-1 and TRBJ1-1; D gene uncertain. Germline CDR1 reads SQVTM; CDR2 reads ANQGSEA. CDR3 size: 11 residues. V gave up 0 bases and J gave up 6 bases, with 5 bases separating them. The DNA of the CDR3 is TGCAGCGTTGAAGATGGTGCTGAAGCTTTCTTT. Translating it yields CSVEDGAEAFF. Based on the CDR3 plus reference TRBV29-1 and TRBJ1-1, the full variable domain is SAVISQKPSRDICQRGTSLTIQCQVDSQVTMMFWYRQQPGQSLTLIATANQGSEATYESGFVIDKFPISRPNLTFSTLTVSNMSPEDSSIYLCSVEDGAEAFFGQGTRLTVV.

This sequence joins TRBV5-1 and TRBJ2-6; D call uncertain. Germline lookup yields CDR1 SGHRS and CDR2 YFSETQ. Trimming shortened V by 4 bases and J by 4 bases, and 18 bases separated the two germline ends. The CDR3 length is 17 residues. CDR3 nucleotide sequence: TGCGCCAGCAGCCCCGGGCCCCCCTCCACCGGGGCCAACGTCCTGACTTTC. As protein: CASSPGPPSTGANVLTF.